A single sample gave rise to the 11 T cell receptor beta chains below, sequenced in a study of CD8+CD57+ T cells in acquired aplastic anemia. The study profiled TCR beta VDJ and CDR3 using genomic DNA as template. TCRdb reprocessed the reads via MiXCR and lists one record per CDR3 protein. The sample lists roughly 86,000 distinct CDR3 sequences, approximately 45% seen once, with approximately 61% in the top ten. The specimen sequenced was sorted CD4+, CD8+, or CD8+CD57+ T cells (not recorded which) from PBMCs. All receptors come from a human donor in good health, serving as a control.

This clonotype was seen once. The gene calls are TRBV25-1 and TRBJ2-2; a possible D gene is TRBD2 (7 bases). Germline values: CDR1 MGHDK, CDR2 SYGVNS. V lost 2 bases to trimming and J lost 2 bases, with 15 bases between them. The CDR3 extends over 17 amino acids. The CDR3 bases are TGTGCCAGCAGTGAACTCTATTGGGGGGGCAACACCGGGGAGCTGTTTTTT. As protein: CASSELYWGGNTGELFF.

With respect to this clonotype: One end of the junction varies from germline; a read error may be responsible. This chain links TRBV19 with TRBJ2-7, with D perhaps matching TRBD1 or TRBD2 (5 bases each). This CDR3 spans 11 amino acids. The germline CDR1 and CDR2 sequences are LNHDA and SQIVND (reference sequence). CDR3 protein: CACRGTHEQYF. The CDR3 nucleotides read TGTGCCTGTAGAGGGACCCACGAGCAGTACTTC.

This clonotype has just a few counts. J is TRBJ1-5 and V is TRBV12-3 or TRBV12-4; no clear D gene. The CDR3 is 13 amino acids. The V end was cut by 3 bases, the J end by 5 bases, with 8 bases between. CDR3 DNA: TGTGCCAGCAGTTTTACGGGTGATCAGCCCCAGCATTTT. Amino acids: CASSFTGDQPQHF.

The chain combines TRBV5-1 with TRBJ1-6; 7 nucleotides match TRBD1. The trim removed 3 bases at V and 5 bases at J, leaving 2 bases unmatched. CDR1 is SGHRS and CDR2 is YFSETQ in the germline V gene. The CDR3 contains 14 residues. DNA of the CDR3: TGCGCCAGCAGCTCCGACAGGGATAATTCACCCCTCCACTTT. This gives the protein CASSSDRDNSPLHF.

The chain recombines TRBV6-1 with TRBJ1-1, with a tentative D call TRBD1 (5 bases). CDR3 length: 12 amino acids. Trimming pared 8 bases from V and 3 bases from J, leaving 10 bases between. Germline V lookup: CDR1 MNHNS, CDR2 SASEGT. The CDR3 DNA reads as TGTGCCAGCTCCGGGACCGACACTGAAGCTTTCTTT. This sequence encodes CASSGTDTEAFF.

This clonotype has a count of ten or more. The chain employs TRBV20-1 and TRBJ1-2; a possible D gene is TRBD1 (5 bases). Germline V CDR1 and CDR2: DFQATT, SNEGSKA (reference sequence). The CDR3 extends over 13 amino acids. V was clipped by 6 bases and J by 5 bases, with 16 bases between them. The CDR3 region has the DNA TGCAGTGCCTACCGGGACCTTCTATATGGCTACACCTTC. Translated: CSAYRDLLYGYTF.

This chain links TRBV19 with TRBJ2-1; TRBD1 or TRBD2 may be the D gene (5 bases each). Germline CDR1 LNHDA, CDR2 SQIVND (reference sequence). CDR3 length: 14 amino acids. Trimming took off 4 bases at V and 2 bases at J, with 9 bases between the two ends. The CDR3 DNA sequence: TGTGCCAGTAGTAAGGGGACCACCTACAATGAGCAGTTCTTC. Protein: CASSKGTTYNEQFF.

The rearrangement joins TRBV11-2 to TRBJ2-7; 8 bases line up with TRBD1. This CDR3 contains 14 residues. CDR1 is SGHAT, CDR2 FQNNGV, per germline. The V segment lost 7 bases and the J segment 5 bases; nucleotides outside the gene matches: 10. As DNA, the CDR3 is TGTGCCAGCACCAAAGGGGACAGGAGAGACGAGCAGTACTTC. It yields the protein CASTKGDRRDEQYF.

This chain uses TRBV19 with TRBJ2-5; the D gene could be TRBD1 or TRBD2 (6 bases each). Germline CDR1 is LNHDA and CDR2 is SQIVND (reference sequence). Trimming stripped 4 bases from V and 7 bases from J, with 10 bases between. The CDR3 has 12 amino acids. The CDR3 reads CASSNGGVTQYF. Here the CDR3 DNA reads TGTGCCAGTAGTAACGGGGGCGTGACCCAGTACTTC.

This clonotype was found many times. This chain joins TRBV29-1 and TRBJ2-3; unclear D gene. The CDR3 extends over 13 amino acids. The V gene lost 5 bases and the J gene lost 0 bases, with 9 bases spanning the gap. In germline, CDR1 is SQVTM, CDR2 ANQGSEA. The CDR3 here is CSVLPPSTDTQYF. The CDR3, as DNA: TGCAGCGTTCTCCCTCCTAGCACAGATACGCAGTATTTT.

There are many counts of this clonotype. The gene calls are TRBV19 and TRBJ1-6, with no clear D. Deletions cut 5 bases from V and 0 bases from J, with 11 bases between. CDR3 size: 16 residues. Germline loops: CDR1 LNHDA, CDR2 SQIVND (reference sequence). The CDR3 spells CASSATTSSYNSPLHF. CDR3 in DNA: TGTGCCAGTAGTGCTACCACGAGCTCCTATAATTCACCCCTCCACTTT.